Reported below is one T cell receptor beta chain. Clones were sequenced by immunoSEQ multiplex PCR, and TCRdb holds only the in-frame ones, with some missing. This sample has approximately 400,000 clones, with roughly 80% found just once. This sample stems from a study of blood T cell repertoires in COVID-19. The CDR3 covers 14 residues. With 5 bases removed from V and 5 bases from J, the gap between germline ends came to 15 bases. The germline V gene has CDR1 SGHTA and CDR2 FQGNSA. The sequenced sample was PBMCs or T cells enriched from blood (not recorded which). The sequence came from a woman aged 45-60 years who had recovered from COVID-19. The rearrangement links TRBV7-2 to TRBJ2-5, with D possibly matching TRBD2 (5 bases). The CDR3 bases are TGTGCCAGCAGCCGCGGGTCGGGCTCGGAGACCCAGTACTTC. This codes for CASSRGSGSETQYF.